This T cell receptor beta chain was found in a study of T-cell reconstitution after alpha-beta-depleted transplantation in children. Unique molecular identifiers were incorporated into the prepared TCRbeta library. TCRdb itself ran the PCR reads through MiXCR, one entry per CDR3 protein. The table lists 440,000 or so distinct CDR3 sequences, 43% of them singletons, with around a quarter in the top ten. The CDR3 runs 15 residues. After removal of 5 bases from V and 5 bases from J, the junction contained 9 bases not matched to a gene. The clonotype was recovered from a girl aged 2-10 years with aplastic anemia, due to receive a stem cell transplant. The sample in question was PBMCs, obtained before TCRalphabeta/CD19-depleted stem cell transplant. The chain links TRBV12-3 or TRBV12-4 to TRBJ2-7; 10 bases line up with TRBD1. CDR3 nucleotide sequence: TGTGCCAGCAGTCAACGACAGGGGGCGCAGAACGAGCAGTACTTC. Encoded protein: CASSQRQGAQNEQYF.